The T cell receptor (beta chain) described here comes from a study of shared clonotypes between healthy human individuals. This CDR3 is built from 15 residues. The ends lost 5 bases at V and 0 bases at J; junction bases unmatched: 7. Per the germline V gene, CDR1 is SGDLS and CDR2 is YYNGEE. CD45RO-negative, CCR7-selected cells formed the naive CD8 fraction, which excluded terminally differentiated effector memory CD45RA+ cells. Using immunoSEQ multiplex PCR, the repertoire was profiled, and TCRdb retains in-frame clones only, with some absent. The profile shows about 820,000 clones, nearly 95% of them singletons. This clone has a single count.

The material sequenced was naive CD8+ T cells sorted from blood. This receptor was obtained from a young man in good health. This sequence joins TRBV9 and TRBJ2-5, with TRBD2 matching over 7 bases. CDR3 nucleotides: TGTGCCAGCAGTTCCGGGACTATAAACCAAGAGACCCAGTACTTC. Protein: CASSSGTINQETQYF.